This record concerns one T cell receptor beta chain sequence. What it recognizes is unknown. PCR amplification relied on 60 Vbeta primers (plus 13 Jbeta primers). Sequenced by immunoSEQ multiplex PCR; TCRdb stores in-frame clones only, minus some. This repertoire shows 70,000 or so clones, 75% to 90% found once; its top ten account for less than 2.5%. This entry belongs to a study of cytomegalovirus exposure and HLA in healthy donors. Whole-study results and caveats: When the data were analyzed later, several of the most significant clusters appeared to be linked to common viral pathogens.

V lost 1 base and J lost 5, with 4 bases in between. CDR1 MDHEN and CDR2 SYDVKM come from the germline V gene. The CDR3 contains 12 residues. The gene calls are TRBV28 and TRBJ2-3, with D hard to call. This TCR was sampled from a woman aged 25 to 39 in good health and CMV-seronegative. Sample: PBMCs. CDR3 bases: TGTGCCAGCAGTTTATTACAAGATACGCAGTATTTT. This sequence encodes CASSLLQDTQYF.